This TCR beta chain was identified in a study of beta chain features in type 1 diabetes. Study as a whole: Age, gender and cell yields were similar between patients and healthy donors. The examined sorted cells totaled approximately 100 million across samples. Study results and limitations: Type 1 diabetes patients had TCRB CDR3s that were shorter (moderately but significantly so) in all four CD4+ subsets.

Trimming took off 3 bases at V and 3 bases at J, with 6 bases between the two ends. The CDR3 is made up of 11 amino acids. The germline V gene encodes CDR1 GTSNPN and CDR2 SVGIG (reference sequence). About this clone: The antigen is not known. Other DNA sequences within the sample encode an identical CDR3.

Every bit of the isolated RNA underwent reverse transcription, so sequencing read expressed TCRB transcripts. Naive, central memory and regulatory T cell samples averaged roughly 3.7 million immunoSEQ reads each. Some clones are missing from TCRdb's copy, which holds only in-frame ones; the method was immunoSEQ multiplex PCR. The table lists roughly 330,000 clones, around an eighth of them singletons, with roughly 0.015% in the top ten. The chain joins TRBV30 to TRBJ2-7; D perhaps matches TRBD1 (5 bases). The sequenced sample was naive CD4+ T cells from blood. The receptor's source is a woman between 18 and 30 years old with type 1 diabetes. Here the CDR3 reads CAWSDSYEQYF. The CDR3 DNA follows: TGTGCCTGGAGCGACAGCTACGAGCAGTACTTC.